This T cell receptor (beta chain) was observed in a study of low-dose radiotherapy and immunotherapy resistance in tumors. Across the study: A total of 6.5 Gy was given to Cohort 1 as 0.5 Gy per fraction every 2 weeks. TRAV- and TRBV-specific primers were used for first-strand cDNA, which covered alpha and beta chains.

This CDR3 contains 13 residues. CDR1 and CDR2 (germline): SGHRS, YFSETQ. Trimming removed 7 bases at V and 2 bases at J, with 13 bases between. This clonotype was seen ten or more times. As for time point: before trial treatment. The donors' treatment consisted of nivolumab, ipilimumab, aspirin, low-dose cyclophosphamide and low-dose radiotherapy. TCR amplification used roughly 21 PCR cycles, a constant-region primer and a V-primer adapter. mRNA that had been isolated underwent amplification through in vitro transcription. TCRdb analysed the reads with MiXCR anew, one entry per CDR3 protein. The sample records tens of thousands of distinct CDR3 sequences, about an eighth being singletons.

This chain links TRBV5-1 with TRBJ2-7, with D tentatively TRBD1 (6 bases). This specimen was PBMCs, taken before treatment. The receptor was isolated from a female donor with ovarian cancer. The CDR3 coding sequence is TGCGCCAGCCGGGTGGGGGCGGCCTACGAGCAGTACTTC. It encodes CASRVGAAYEQYF.